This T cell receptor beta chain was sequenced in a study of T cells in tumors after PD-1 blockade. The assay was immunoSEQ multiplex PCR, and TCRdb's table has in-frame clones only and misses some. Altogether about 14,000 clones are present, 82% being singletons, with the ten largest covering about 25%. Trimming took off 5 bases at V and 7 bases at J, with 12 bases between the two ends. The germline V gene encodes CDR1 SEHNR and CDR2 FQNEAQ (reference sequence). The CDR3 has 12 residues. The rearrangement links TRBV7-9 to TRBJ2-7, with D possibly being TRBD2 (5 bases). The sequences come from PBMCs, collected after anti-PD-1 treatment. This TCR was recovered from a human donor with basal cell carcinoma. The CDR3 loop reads CASSRERGEQYF. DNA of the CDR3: TGTGCCAGCAGCCGGGAACGGGGAGAGCAGTACTTC.